The 26 T cell receptor beta chains presented below share a single source sample, sequenced in a study of T cells in Graves' hyperthyroidism and ophthalmopathy. Amplification of TCR beta CDR3 regions was performed using RNA transcripts as template. First-round RT-PCR of the TCR CDR3 relied on the HTBI primer set. TCRdb reprocessed the multiplex PCR reads with MiXCR, giving one entry per CDR3 protein. The data contain roughly 380,000 distinct CDR3 sequences, about 20% of them singletons. Sequenced: blood. The source is a young woman with Graves' hyperthyroidism.

The table lists this clonotype with many counts. V and J are TRBV6-5 and TRBJ1-1; unclear D gene. This CDR3 has 16 residues. The V and J ends lost 0 bases and 3 bases respectively, with 14 bases between them. The germline CDR1 and CDR2 sequences are MNHEY and SVGAGI. The CDR3: CASSYSMKEVDTEAFF. In DNA, the CDR3 is TGTGCCAGCAGTTACTCGATGAAGGAAGTGGACACTGAAGCTTTCTTT.

In this sample, this clonotype turned up a few times. The genes are TRBV7-8 and TRBJ1-2; D may be TRBD1 (6 bases). The CDR3 is 14 residues long. In germline, CDR1 is SGHVS, CDR2 FQNEAQ. The V end was cut by 5 bases, the J end by 0 bases, with 10 bases between. CDR3 residues: CASSAKGANYGYTF. In DNA form, the CDR3 reads TGTGCCAGCAGCGCTAAGGGGGCTAACTATGGCTACACCTTC.

There are many counts of this clonotype. This chain links TRBV3-1 with TRBJ2-7, with D unresolved. Germline V CDR1 and CDR2: LGHDT, YNNKEL (reference sequence). V shed 5 bases and J shed 2 bases, with 13 bases lying between them. The CDR3 spans 14 residues. The CDR3 nucleotides are TGTGCCAGCAGCGCGGACCCCTCTACCTACGAGCAGTACTTC. It encodes CASSADPSTYEQYF.

This clonotype appeared many times. The chain couples TRBV15 to TRBJ2-5; D remains ambiguous. The V gene's germline CDR1 is LNHNV and CDR2 YYDKDF (reference sequence). CDR3 length: 12 amino acids. V lost 0 bases, J lost 1 base, and 0 bases lay in between. The CDR3 DNA is TGTGCCACCAGCAGAGACCAAGAGACCCAGTACTTC. This sequence encodes CATSRDQETQYF.

This clonotype was seen ten or more times. The V call is TRBV20-1, the J call TRBJ2-5; 10 bases are shared with TRBD2. V lost 3 bases, J lost 1 base, and 5 bases stayed unmatched. This CDR3 region has 15 residues. The germline CDR1 and CDR2 sequences are DFQATT and SNEGSKA (reference sequence). The CDR3 region is CSASISGGAQETQYF. CDR3 nucleotides: TGCAGTGCTAGTATCAGCGGGGGGGCCCAAGAGACCCAGTACTTC.

This clonotype showed up many times. The chain couples TRBV7-6 to TRBJ2-3; TRBD2 matches at 10 bases. Unmatched junction bases numbered 6, after V lost 5 bases and J lost 1 base. This CDR3 comprises 16 residues. Germline V lookup: CDR1 SGHVS, CDR2 FNYEAQ. CDR3 protein: CASSLLAGARTDTQYF. CDR3 nucleotides: TGTGCCAGCAGCCTTCTAGCGGGGGCCCGCACAGATACGCAGTATTTT.

There are many counts of this clonotype. The chain recombines TRBV10-3 with TRBJ2-5; D remains unclear. CDR3 size: 14 residues. The V gene's germline CDR1 is ENHRY and CDR2 SYGVKD. V lost 2 bases and J lost 3, with 10 bases in between. The CDR3, as DNA: TGTGCCATCAGTGAGCCGATGGGGAAAGAGACCCAGTACTTC. Protein sequence: CAISEPMGKETQYF.

The chain joins TRBV4-1 to TRBJ1-1; 11 bases fit TRBD1. The CDR3 extends over 18 amino acids. V lost 3 bases, J lost 4 bases, and 13 bases stayed unmatched. From germline, CDR1 is MGHRA and CDR2 YSYEKL. As DNA, the CDR3 is TGCGCCAGCAGCCACCCCCGGGACAGGGGGGATATATCCACTGAAGCTTTCTTT. Translated, it gives CASSHPRDRGDISTEAFF.

This clonotype has just a few counts. This may come from a read error, since a much larger clone is one base off. The chain combines TRBV20-1 with TRBJ2-2; D assignment may be TRBD1 or TRBD2 (5 bases each). This CDR3 has 14 residues. CDR1 DFQATT and CDR2 SNEGSKA come from the germline V gene (reference sequence). CDR3 amino acids: CSARGGQDPRELCF. DNA of the CDR3: TGCAGTGCTAGAGGGGGCCAGGACCCAAGGGAGCTGTGTTTT.

The CDR3: CASSPFGDASNQPQHF. The CDR3 DNA follows: TGTGCCAGCAGTCCCTTCGGGGATGCAAGCAATCAGCCCCAGCATTTT. The genes are TRBV6-2 or TRBV6-3 and TRBJ1-5; no clear D. CDR1 is MNHEY and CDR2 is SVGEGT in the germline V gene. The CDR3 sequence is 16 residues long. Trimming shortened V by 5 bases and J by 1 base, and 15 bases separated the two germline ends.

This clonotype came up many times. The CDR3 bases are TGTGCCAGCAGTTACGGACAGGGAGACACTGAAGCTTTCTTT. This sequence encodes CASSYGQGDTEAFF. This rearrangement joins TRBV6-2 or TRBV6-3 to TRBJ1-1; 8 bases are a match to TRBD1. V lost 2 bases, J lost 3 bases, and 2 bases stayed unmatched. The CDR3 is made up of 14 amino acids. Germline loops: CDR1 MNHEY, CDR2 SVGEGT.

This clonotype was detected many times. V gene TRBV20-1 combines with J gene TRBJ1-1; D is possibly TRBD1 (6 bases). V dropped 3 bases and J dropped 1 base, with 12 bases sitting between them. CDR1 is DFQATT and CDR2 is SNEGSKA in the germline V gene (reference sequence). This CDR3 has 14 amino acids. In nucleotides, the CDR3 is TGCAGTGCTAGTACAGGGAGACCGAACACTGAAGCTTTCTTT. Translated, it gives CSASTGRPNTEAFF.

This clonotype was picked up many times. The V call is TRBV5-4, the J call TRBJ2-7; a possible D gene is TRBD2 (6 bases). V gave up 3 bases and J gave up 0 bases, with 10 bases separating them. This CDR3 spans 14 amino acids. CDR1 is SGHNT and CDR2 is YYREEE in the germline V gene (reference sequence). CDR3 loop: CASSSRGSSYEQYF. DNA for the CDR3: TGTGCCAGCAGCTCGCGGGGTTCCTCCTACGAGCAGTACTTC. The variable domain in full, with the rest retrieved from reference TRBV5-4 and TRBJ2-7, is ETGVTQSPTHLIKTRGQQVTLRCSSQSGHNTVSWYQQALGQGPQFIFQYYREEENGRGNFPPRFSGLQFPNYSSELNVNALELDDSALYLCASSSRGSSYEQYFGPGTRLTVT.

This clonotype occurred many times. The chain carries TRBV6-1 and TRBJ2-7; D remains unclear. Germline V gives CDR1 MNHNS, CDR2 SASEGT. V lost 5 bases and J lost 6, with 8 bases in between. This CDR3 comprises 11 residues. This chain's CDR3 is CASSTTGEQYF. The CDR3 region has the DNA TGTGCCAGCAGTACAACGGGCGAGCAGTACTTC.

The chain couples TRBV6-1 to TRBJ1-2, with D perhaps TRBD1 (5 bases). This CDR3 is 14 amino acids long. V was cut by 0 bases and J by 6 bases, with 11 bases left in between. Germline V gene data show CDR1 as MNHNS and CDR2 as SASEGT. CDR3 nucleotide sequence: TGTGCCAGCAGTGAAGCCGCAGGGTTTAATGGCTACACCTTC. Its protein product is CASSEAAGFNGYTF.

This clonotype was detected many times. The chain employs TRBV20-1 and TRBJ1-1; D unresolved. In germline, CDR1 is DFQATT, CDR2 SNEGSKA (reference sequence). With 6 bases removed from V and 0 bases from J, the gap between germline ends came to 20 bases. CDR3 length: 16 amino acids. This chain's CDR3 is CSASPPDGRLNTEAFF. The CDR3 DNA sequence: TGCAGTGCCAGCCCCCCAGACGGTAGATTGAACACTGAAGCTTTCTTT.

This clonotype has a count of ten or more. With a much larger clone just one base away, this may be a read error. This likely comes from a read error, as the CDR3 has no conserved phenylalanine or tryptophan at its end. The genes are TRBV2 and TRBJ1-1; TRBD1 might be the D (6 bases). Trimming cost V 6 bases and J 0 bases, with 11 bases left between them. The CDR3 is made up of 14 amino acids. Germline assignment: CDR1 SNHLY and CDR2 FYNNEI. CDR3 bases: TGTGCCAGCAGGGACAGTACCATGAACACTGAAGCTTTCCTT. This gives the protein CASRDSTMNTEAFL.

In this sample, this clonotype turned up a few times. This rearrangement joins TRBV12-5 to TRBJ2-3; TRBD2 matches 8 bases. CDR1 and CDR2 from the germline V gene are LGHNT and FRNRAP. J gave up 2 bases and V 0 bases, and 7 bases lay outside the gene matches. CDR3 length equals 17 residues. The CDR3 DNA reads as TGTGCTAGTGGTTTGGTACTGAGTAGCGGGGTCACAGATACGCAGTATTTT. Amino acids: CASGLVLSSGVTDTQYF. Full variable domain (remainder filled in from reference TRBV12-5 and TRBJ2-3): DARVTQTPRHKVTEMGQEVTMRCQPILGHNTVFWYRQTMMQGLELLAYFRNRAPLDDSGMPKDRFSAEMPDATLATLKIQPSEPRDSAVYFCASGLVLSSGVTDTQYFGPGTRLTVL.

Ten or more counts support this clonotype. The chain has TRBV7-3 and TRBJ2-3; D unresolved. Looked up from germline, CDR1 is SGHTA and CDR2 is FQGTGA. Trimming removed 5 bases at V and 1 base at J, with 16 bases between. CDR3 size: 16 residues. The CDR3 is CASSPFPGFGTDTQYF. CDR3 sequence (DNA): TGTGCCAGCAGCCCCTTCCCGGGTTTTGGCACAGATACGCAGTATTTT.

This chain links TRBV6-2 or TRBV6-3 with TRBJ1-2; 10 nucleotides match TRBD1. V lost 2 bases, J lost 4 bases, and 10 bases stayed unmatched. The CDR3 spans 17 residues. Per the germline V gene, CDR1 is MNHEY and CDR2 is SVGEGT. The CDR3 sequence: CASSYTIGTGVFYGYTF. CDR3 coding DNA: TGTGCCAGCAGTTACACGATCGGGACAGGGGTTTTCTATGGCTACACCTTC.

This clonotype was counted a few times. CDR3 in amino acids: CASSPGHHSNQPQHF. The CDR3 region has the DNA TGTGCCAGCAGCCCGGGACACCATAGCAATCAGCCCCAGCATTTT. The chain couples TRBV3-1 to TRBJ1-5, with a weak D call TRBD1 (6 bases). The V and J ends lost 4 bases and 0 bases respectively, with 10 bases between them. The length of the CDR3 is 15 residues. In germline, CDR1 is LGHDT, CDR2 YNNKEL (reference sequence).

This clonotype was seen ten or more times. The chain links TRBV5-1 to TRBJ2-7; perhaps TRBD1 as D (5 bases). Trimming stripped 0 bases from V and 5 bases from J, with 12 bases between. The germline V gene encodes CDR1 SGHRS and CDR2 YFSETQ. This CDR3 is 14 amino acids long. The CDR3 loop is CASSLGRAQDEQYF. The CDR3 DNA follows: TGCGCCAGCAGCTTGGGCAGGGCTCAGGACGAGCAGTACTTC.

In this sample, this clonotype turned up many times. This sequence joins TRBV28 and TRBJ1-2, with D perhaps matching TRBD1 (5 bases). CDR3 length: 14 amino acids. Germline-derived CDR1 and CDR2 are MDHEN and SYDVKM. Trimming cost V 6 bases and J 4 bases, with 15 bases left between them. As DNA, the CDR3 is TGTGCCAGCAGCCCCTGGGGGAAAACCTATGGCTACACCTTC. This translates into CASSPWGKTYGYTF.

This clonotype was seen many times. The gene calls are TRBV27 and TRBJ1-5; no clear D gene. The CDR3 covers 15 residues. Germline CDR1 MNHEY, CDR2 SMNVEV (reference sequence). V was trimmed by 2 bases and J by 4 bases, leaving 12 bases between them. The CDR3 spells CASSLTQAENQPQHF. The CDR3 DNA sequence: TGTGCCAGCAGTTTAACCCAGGCCGAGAATCAGCCCCAGCATTTT.

Ten or more counts support this clonotype. DNA for the CDR3: TGTGCCAGCAGTTCGACAGGGGCTAGTGAAGCTTTCTTT. Translation: CASSSTGASEAFF. The J gene is TRBJ1-1, the V gene TRBV12-3 or TRBV12-4; 8 bases agree with TRBD1. The CDR3 is 13 amino acids. The trim removed 4 bases at V and 7 bases at J, leaving 5 bases unmatched.

This clonotype occurred a few times. The chain uses TRBV4-2 and TRBJ1-1; 7 bases align to TRBD1. Looked up from germline, CDR1 is LGHNA and CDR2 is YNFKEQ. This CDR3 comprises 16 residues. V lost 0 bases and J lost 2; bases outside the gene matches: 6. CDR3 in amino acids: CASSQDDRVINTEAFF. The CDR3 DNA reads TGTGCCAGCAGCCAAGATGACAGGGTTATCAACACTGAAGCTTTCTTT.